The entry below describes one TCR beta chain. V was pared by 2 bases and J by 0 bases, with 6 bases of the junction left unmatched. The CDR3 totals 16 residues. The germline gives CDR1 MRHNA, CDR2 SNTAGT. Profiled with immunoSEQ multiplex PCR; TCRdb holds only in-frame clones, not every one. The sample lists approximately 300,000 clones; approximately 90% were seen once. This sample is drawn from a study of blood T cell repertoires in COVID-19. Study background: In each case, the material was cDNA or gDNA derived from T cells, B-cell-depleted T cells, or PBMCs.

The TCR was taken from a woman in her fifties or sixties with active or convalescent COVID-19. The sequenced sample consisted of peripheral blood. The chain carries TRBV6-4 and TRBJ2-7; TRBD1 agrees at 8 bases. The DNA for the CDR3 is TGTGCCAGCAGTGACGAGAGACAGGGGAGCTCCTACGAGCAGTACTTC. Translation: CASSDERQGSSYEQYF.